These 2 T cell receptor beta chains originate from one sample sequenced in a study of blood T cell repertoires in COVID-19 (dated by TCRdb to the early 2020s). The library was built by means of the immunoSEQ multiplex PCR assay. What TCRdb holds here is the immuneACCESS table cut down to in-frame rearrangements. Part of the clones is not present; checked against another copy, under half of the missing clones reflect an unresolved V gene, and the others are unexplained. The sample table contains roughly 280,000 clones; only one count was recorded for almost 90% of them. About 11% of the sample lies in the top ten. The sequenced sample consisted of peripheral blood. The receptor set was obtained from a woman in her thirties with COVID-19, enrolled during active disease.

The genes are TRBV5-1 and TRBJ2-3; 15 bases line up with TRBD2. This CDR3 contains 18 residues. Germline CDR1 and CDR2: SGHRS and YFSETQ. V was clipped by 4 bases and J by 4 bases; unmatched bases: 10. The CDR3 protein is CASSLGLAGGPRADTQYF. The CDR3 bases are TGCGCCAGCAGCCTAGGACTAGCGGGAGGGCCTAGGGCAGATACGCAGTATTTT.

This clone was counted a single time. V and J are TRBV10-3 and TRBJ1-4, with D possibly TRBD1 on 6 matching bases. CDR3 length: 13 residues. V was cut by 11 bases and J by 2 bases, with 12 bases left in between. CDR1 ENHRY and CDR2 SYGVKD come from the germline V gene. The DNA for the CDR3 is TGTGCCGTAGGACAGACGACTAATGAAAAACTGTTTTTT. The encoded protein is CAVGQTTNEKLFF.